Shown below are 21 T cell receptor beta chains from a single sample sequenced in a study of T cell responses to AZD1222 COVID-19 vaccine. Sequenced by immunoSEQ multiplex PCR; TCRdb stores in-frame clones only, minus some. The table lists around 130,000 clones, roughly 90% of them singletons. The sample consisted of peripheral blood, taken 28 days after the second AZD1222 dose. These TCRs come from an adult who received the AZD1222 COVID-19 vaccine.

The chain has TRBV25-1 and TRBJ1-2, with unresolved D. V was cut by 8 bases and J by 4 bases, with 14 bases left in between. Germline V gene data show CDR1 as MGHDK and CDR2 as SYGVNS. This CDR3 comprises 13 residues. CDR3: CASSTRNFYGYTF. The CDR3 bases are TGTGCCAGCTCGACACGGAACTTCTATGGCTACACCTTC.

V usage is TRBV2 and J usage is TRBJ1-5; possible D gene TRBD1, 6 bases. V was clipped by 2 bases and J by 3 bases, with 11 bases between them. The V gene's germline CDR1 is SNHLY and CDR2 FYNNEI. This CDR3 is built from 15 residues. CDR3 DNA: TGTGCCAGCAGTGAACGCGAGGGGGACAATCAGCCCCAGCATTTT. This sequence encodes CASSEREGDNQPQHF.

For the CDR3, the DNA is TGTGCCAGTAGTATTATGCAGGGCCGCTATGGCTACACCTTC. Protein: CASSIMQGRYGYTF. The chain recombines TRBV19 with TRBJ1-2, with D perhaps matching TRBD1 (5 bases). CDR1 is LNHDA and CDR2 is SQIVND in the germline V gene (reference sequence). The CDR3 spans 14 residues. Trimming stripped 3 bases from V and 4 bases from J, with 12 bases between.

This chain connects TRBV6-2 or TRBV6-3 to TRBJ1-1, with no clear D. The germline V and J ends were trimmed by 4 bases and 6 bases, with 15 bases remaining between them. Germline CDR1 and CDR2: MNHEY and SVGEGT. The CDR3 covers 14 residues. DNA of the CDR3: TGTGCCAGCAGTTCAAACGGGCGTTACTCTGAAGCTTTCTTT. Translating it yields CASSSNGRYSEAFF.

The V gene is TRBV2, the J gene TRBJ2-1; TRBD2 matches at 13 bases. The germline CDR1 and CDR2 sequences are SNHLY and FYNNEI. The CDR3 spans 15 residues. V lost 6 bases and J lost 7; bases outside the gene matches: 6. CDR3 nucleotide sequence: TGTGCCAGCAGCGTTGGACTAGCGGGAGAAAATGAGCAGTTCTTC. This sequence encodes CASSVGLAGENEQFF. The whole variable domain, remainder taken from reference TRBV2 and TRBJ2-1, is EPEVTQTPSHQVTQMGQEVILRCVPISNHLYFYWYRQILGQKVEFLVSFYNNEISEKSEIFDDQFSVERPDGSNFTLKIRSTKLEDSAMYFCASSVGLAGENEQFFGPGTRLTVL.

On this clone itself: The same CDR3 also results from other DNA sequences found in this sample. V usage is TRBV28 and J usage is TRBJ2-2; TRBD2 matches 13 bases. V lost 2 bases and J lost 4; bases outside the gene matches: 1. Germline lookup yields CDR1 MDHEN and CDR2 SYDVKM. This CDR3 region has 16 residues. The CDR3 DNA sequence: TGTGCCAGCAGTTTAGGACTAGCGGGGGTCACCGGGGAGCTGTTTTTT. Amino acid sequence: CASSLGLAGVTGELFF.

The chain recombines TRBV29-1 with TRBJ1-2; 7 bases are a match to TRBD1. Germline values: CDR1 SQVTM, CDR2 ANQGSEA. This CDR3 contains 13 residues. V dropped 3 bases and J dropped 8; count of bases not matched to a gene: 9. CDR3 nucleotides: TGCAGCGTTGATATGAGACAGGGTCGAGGCTACACCTTC. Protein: CSVDMRQGRGYTF.

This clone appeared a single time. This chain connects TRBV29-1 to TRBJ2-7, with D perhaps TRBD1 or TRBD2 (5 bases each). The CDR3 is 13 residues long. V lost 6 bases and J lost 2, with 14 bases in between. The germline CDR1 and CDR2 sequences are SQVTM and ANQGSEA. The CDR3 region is CSVLRDGTYEQYF. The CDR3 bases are TGCAGCGTCCTCCGGGACGGGACCTACGAGCAGTACTTC.

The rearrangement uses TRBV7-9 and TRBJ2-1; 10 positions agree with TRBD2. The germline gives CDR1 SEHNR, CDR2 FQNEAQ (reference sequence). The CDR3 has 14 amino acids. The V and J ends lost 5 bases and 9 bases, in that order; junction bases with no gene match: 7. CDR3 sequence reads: CASSHEAGGPEQFF. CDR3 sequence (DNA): TGTGCCAGCAGCCACGAAGCGGGGGGGCCTGAGCAGTTCTTC.

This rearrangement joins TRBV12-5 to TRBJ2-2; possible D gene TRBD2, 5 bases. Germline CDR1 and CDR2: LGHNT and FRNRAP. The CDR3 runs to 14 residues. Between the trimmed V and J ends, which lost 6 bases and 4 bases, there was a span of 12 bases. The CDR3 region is CASGSGEGTGELFF. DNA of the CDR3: TGTGCTAGTGGGAGCGGTGAGGGCACCGGGGAGCTGTTTTTT.

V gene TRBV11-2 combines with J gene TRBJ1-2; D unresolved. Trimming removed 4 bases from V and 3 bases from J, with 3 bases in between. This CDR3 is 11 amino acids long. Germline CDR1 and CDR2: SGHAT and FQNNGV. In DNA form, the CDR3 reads TGTGCCAGCAGCTGGGACTATGGCTACACCTTC. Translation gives CASSWDYGYTF. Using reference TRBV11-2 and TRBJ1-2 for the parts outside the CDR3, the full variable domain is EAGVAQSPRYKIIEKRQSVAFWCNPISGHATLYWYQQILGQGPKLLIQFQNNGVVDDSQLPKDRFSAERLKGVDSTLKIQPAKLEDSAVYLCASSWDYGYTFGSGTRLTVV.

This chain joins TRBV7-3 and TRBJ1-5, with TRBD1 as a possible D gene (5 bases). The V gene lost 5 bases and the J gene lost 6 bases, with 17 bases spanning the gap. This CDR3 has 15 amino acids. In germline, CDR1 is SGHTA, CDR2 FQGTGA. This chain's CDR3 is CASSRNYRFLQPQHF. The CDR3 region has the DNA TGTGCCAGCAGCAGAAATTACAGGTTCCTTCAGCCCCAGCATTTT.

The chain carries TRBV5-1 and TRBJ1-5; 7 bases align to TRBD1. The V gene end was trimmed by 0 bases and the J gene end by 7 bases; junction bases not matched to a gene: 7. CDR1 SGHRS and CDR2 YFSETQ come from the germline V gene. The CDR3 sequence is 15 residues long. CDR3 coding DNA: TGCGCCAGCAGCTTGGAGGGGGCAGGGAACCAGCCCCAGCATTTT. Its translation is CASSLEGAGNQPQHF.

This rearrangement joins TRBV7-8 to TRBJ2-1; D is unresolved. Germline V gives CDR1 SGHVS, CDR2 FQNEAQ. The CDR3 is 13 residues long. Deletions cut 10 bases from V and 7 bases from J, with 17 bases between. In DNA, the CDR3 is TGTGCCACGGCGGACCCCCTCAGGAATGAGCAGTTCTTC. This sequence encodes CATADPLRNEQFF. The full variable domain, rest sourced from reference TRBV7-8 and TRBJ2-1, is GAGVSQSPRYKVAKRGQDVALRCDPISGHVSLFWYQQALGQGPEFLTYFQNEAQLDKSGLPSDRFFAERPEGSVSTLKIQRTQQEDSAVYLCATADPLRNEQFFGPGTRLTVL.

The CDR3 loop is CASIVQETQYF. The CDR3 region has the DNA TGTGCCAGCATCGTACAAGAGACCCAGTACTTC. The V call is TRBV7-9, the J call TRBJ2-5; D is unclear. CDR3 length: 11 residues. The germline V gene encodes CDR1 SEHNR and CDR2 FQNEAQ (reference sequence). Trimming shortened V by 7 bases and J by 2 bases, and 5 bases separated the two germline ends.

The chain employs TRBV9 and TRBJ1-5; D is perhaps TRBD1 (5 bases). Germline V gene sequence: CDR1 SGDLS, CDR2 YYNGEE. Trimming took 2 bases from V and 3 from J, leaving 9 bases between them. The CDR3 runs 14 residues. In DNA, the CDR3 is TGTGCCAGCAGCGTGGGGGTCACCAATCAGCCCCAGCATTTT. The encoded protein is CASSVGVTNQPQHF.

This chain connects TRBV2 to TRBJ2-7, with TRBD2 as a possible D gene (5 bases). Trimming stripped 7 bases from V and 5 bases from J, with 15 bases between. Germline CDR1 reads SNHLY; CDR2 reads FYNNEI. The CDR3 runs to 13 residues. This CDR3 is CASILEREHEQYF. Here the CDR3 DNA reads TGTGCCAGCATATTGGAGAGGGAGCACGAGCAGTACTTC.

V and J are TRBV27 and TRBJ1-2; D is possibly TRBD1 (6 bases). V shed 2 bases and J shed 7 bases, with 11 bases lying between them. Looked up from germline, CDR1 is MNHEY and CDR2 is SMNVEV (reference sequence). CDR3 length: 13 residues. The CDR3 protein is CASSLQGLRGYTF. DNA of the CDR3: TGTGCCAGCAGTTTACAGGGGCTTCGTGGCTACACCTTC.

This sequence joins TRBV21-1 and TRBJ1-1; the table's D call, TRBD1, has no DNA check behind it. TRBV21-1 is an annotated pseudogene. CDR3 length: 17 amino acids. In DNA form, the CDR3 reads TGTGCCAGCAGCATAAAAACGGATACAGGGAATTGCACTGAAGCTTTCTTT. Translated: CASSIKTDTGNCTEAFF.

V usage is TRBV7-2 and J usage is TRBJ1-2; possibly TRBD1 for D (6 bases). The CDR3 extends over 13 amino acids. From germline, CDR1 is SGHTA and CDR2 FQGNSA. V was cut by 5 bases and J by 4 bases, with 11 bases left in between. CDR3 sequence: CASSGRGAYGYTF. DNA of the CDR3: TGTGCCAGCAGCGGGAGGGGGGCCTATGGCTACACCTTC.

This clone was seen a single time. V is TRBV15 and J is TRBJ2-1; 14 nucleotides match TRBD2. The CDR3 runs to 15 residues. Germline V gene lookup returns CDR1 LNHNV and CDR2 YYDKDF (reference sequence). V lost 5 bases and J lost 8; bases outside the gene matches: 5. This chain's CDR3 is CATSLGLAGAHEQFF. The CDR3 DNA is TGTGCCACCAGCCTGGGACTAGCGGGAGCACATGAGCAGTTCTTC.